This is a list of T cell receptor beta chains from one sample in a study of blood T cell repertoires in COVID-19. Here immunoSEQ multiplex PCR was the method, and the copy in TCRdb shows in-frame clones only, minus some. The table lists hundreds of thousands of clones, 80% to 90% of them singletons. The sample consisted of peripheral blood. All receptors derive from a woman in her forties or fifties with acute or convalescent COVID-19. The CDR3 runs from the conserved cysteine through the conserved F or W. D genes are given only for firm matches. The size entry is marked missing in some rows and otherwise reads once, few, many or a size class.

V gene	D gene	clone size	J gene	CDR3 protein	CDR3 DNA
TRBV12-5	NA	NA	TRBJ2-3	CASGTTGDTQYF	TGTGCTAGTGGTACAACAGGGGATACGCAGTATTTT
TRBV28	NA	few	TRBJ1-2	CASSFGQRDNGYTF	TGTGCCAGCAGTTTCGGACAGAGAGATAATGGCTACACCTTC
TRBV7-2	NA	once	TRBJ1-6	CASRPTGLYSPLHF	TGTGCCAGCAGGCCGACAGGATTATATTCACCCCTCCACTTT
TRBV29-1	NA	NA	TRBJ2-1	CSVELSDNEQFF	TGCAGCGTTGAACTGTCAGACAATGAGCAGTTCTTC
TRBV19	TRBD1	NA	TRBJ1-5	CASSIEAGGQPQHF	TGTGCCAGTAGTATAGAAGCAGGGGGTCAGCCCCAGCATTTT
TRBV28	NA	few	TRBJ1-2	CAIGKRGLNYGYTF	TGTGCCATCGGAAAGAGGGGACTCAACTATGGCTACACCTTC
TRBV4-1	TRBD1	NA	TRBJ1-5	CASSQEDRGGNQPQHF	TGCGCCAGCAGCCAAGAGGACAGGGGAGGCAATCAGCCCCAGCATTTT
TRBV24-1	NA	NA	TRBJ2-4	CATTTSVGLEAKNIQYF	TGTGCCACCACCACCTCCGTGGGACTTGAAGCCAAAAACATTCAGTACTTC
TRBV20-1	TRBD2	few	TRBJ2-7	CSVGLVSEQYF	TGCAGTGTCGGACTAGTTAGCGAGCAGTACTTC
TRBV24-1	TRBD1	NA	TRBJ2-7	CATSEGTGAYEQYF	TGTGCCACCAGTGAAGGGACAGGAGCCTACGAGCAGTACTTC
TRBV7-2	NA	NA	TRBJ2-5	CASSLAPRETQYF	TGTGCCAGCAGCTTAGCACCGAGAGAGACCCAGTACTTC
TRBV6-5	NA	NA	TRBJ1-2	CASSSLGQGDGYTF	TGTGCCAGCAGTTCCCTCGGGCAGGGTGATGGCTACACCTTC
TRBV9	NA	NA	TRBJ2-3	CASSVWGAGAADTQYF	TGTGCCAGCAGCGTATGGGGGGCGGGAGCGGCAGATACGCAGTATTTT
TRBV11-2	NA	NA	TRBJ2-4	CASSFGLWDKAENIQYF	TGTGCCAGCAGCTTTGGATTATGGGACAAGGCCGAAAACATTCAGTACTTC
TRBV3-1/TRBV3-2	NA	NA	TRBJ2-4	CASSQFLAYEGNIQYF	TGTGCCAGCAGCCAATTTTTGGCCTATGAGGGAAACATTCAGTACTTC
TRBV20-1	TRBD2	NA	TRBJ2-7	CSASERGYYEQYF	TGCAGTGCTAGTGAGCGGGGATACTACGAGCAGTACTTC
TRBV18	NA	few	TRBJ1-2	CASSLTTGFYGYTF	TGTGCCAGCTCACTTACGACAGGCTTCTATGGCTACACCTTC
TRBV10-2	NA	NA	TRBJ1-5	CASSDTANQPQHF	TGCGCCAGCAGTGACACAGCCAATCAGCCCCAGCATTTT
TRBV20-1	NA	NA	TRBJ2-4	CSANEYTTRGIQYF	TGCAGTGCTAATGAGTATACAACTCGGGGCATTCAGTACTTC
TRBV3-1/TRBV3-2	NA	NA	TRBJ2-3	CASSLRTVQAQYF	TGTGCCAGCAGCCTACGGACTGTCCAGGCGCAGTATTTT
TRBV5-5	NA	NA	TRBJ1-2	CASSSFRTGANYGYTF	TGTGCCAGCAGTTCGTTTCGGACTGGAGCTAACTATGGCTACACCTTC
TRBV7-6	TRBD2	NA	TRBJ2-7	CASSPGTSGPYEQYF	TGTGCCAGCAGCCCCGGGACTAGCGGACCCTACGAGCAGTACTTC
TRBV6-2/TRBV6-3	NA	few	TRBJ1-1	CASSYLGVLTEAFF	TGTGCCAGCAGTTACCTCGGGGTGTTAACTGAAGCTTTCTTT
TRBV27	NA	NA	TRBJ2-1	CASSGTLGEQFF	TGTGCCAGCAGCGGGACATTGGGGGAGCAGTTCTTC